The following is a TCR beta chain sequence with its context. Antigen specificity is unknown. This record belongs to a study of T cell responses to AZD1222 COVID-19 vaccine. TCRdb keeps only in-frame clones here, not all; method: immunoSEQ multiplex PCR. The sample lists 140,000 to 150,000 clones, approximately 85% occurring once. Whole-study results and caveats: When two AZD1222 doses had been given, Spike-specific TCR breadth and depth rose. Baseline seropositivity characterized only a handful of AZD1222 recipients. Unmutated variant regions are reportedly the target of nearly half of TCRs that are spike-specific.

There are 14 residues in the CDR3. Germline V CDR1 and CDR2: MNHEY, SMNVEV (reference sequence). Trimming took 2 bases from V and 7 from J; bases not matched to a gene: 6. This TCR came from an adult in good health. Sequencing used peripheral blood, obtained on day 0 of AZD1222 vaccination. V is TRBV27 and J is TRBJ1-2; 8 nucleotides align to TRBD1. The DNA for the CDR3 is TGTGCCAGCAGTTTAAGGTCAGGGGGCGCTGGCTACACCTTC. Its translation: CASSLRSGGAGYTF.